The 6 T cell receptor beta chains presented below share a single source sample, sequenced in a study of pediatric ulcerative colitis. Some clones are missing from TCRdb's copy, which holds only in-frame ones; the method was immunoSEQ multiplex PCR. The data show about 32,000 clones, more than 75% seen once. The specimen sequenced was blood. The receptor source for this set is a boy aged 10-17 years with severe ulcerative colitis.

The J gene is TRBJ2-7, the V gene TRBV11-1; D unclear. V dropped 2 bases and J dropped 4 bases, with 12 bases sitting between them. Germline-derived CDR1 and CDR2 are SGHAT and FQDESV (reference sequence). This CDR3 region has 14 residues. The CDR3 bases are TGTGCCAGCAGCTTATCTTGGGTGAATTACGAGCAGTACTTC. It codes for CASSLSWVNYEQYF.

V usage is TRBV2 and J usage is TRBJ1-6, with D tentatively TRBD1 (5 bases). V was clipped by 1 base and J by 6 bases, with 16 bases between them. Germline V CDR1 and CDR2: SNHLY, FYNNEI. This CDR3 region has 17 residues. The CDR3 bases are TGTGCCAGCAGTGAAGGGCAGGAGGGGCTCCCTAATTCACCCCTCCACTTT. Protein sequence: CASSEGQEGLPNSPLHF.

This rearrangement joins TRBV28 to TRBJ1-1; D uncertain. The CDR3 length is 12 residues. Germline V gene data show CDR1 as MDHEN and CDR2 as SYDVKM. V was shortened by 7 bases and J by 8 bases, with 14 bases between the two germline ends. The CDR3 here is CASTKGRYEAFF. DNA for the CDR3: TGTGCCAGCACGAAGGGCCGATACGAAGCTTTCTTT. Full variable domain (missing parts from reference TRBV28 and TRBJ1-1): DVKVTQSSRYLVKRTGEKVFLECVQDMDHENMFWYRQDPGLGLRLIYFSYDVKMKEKGDIPEGYSVSREKKERFSLILESASTNQTSMYLCASTKGRYEAFFGQGTRLTVV.

This sequence joins TRBV7-9 and TRBJ1-1; D is unresolved. CDR1 is SEHNR and CDR2 is FQNEAQ in the germline V gene (reference sequence). Between the trimmed V and J ends, which lost 5 bases and 8 bases, there was a span of 18 bases. This CDR3 is built from 14 residues. The CDR3 nucleotides are TGTGCCAGCAGCCCGCCGAATGGGGAATCAGAAGCTTTCTTT. It encodes CASSPPNGESEAFF. Looking up the rest from reference TRBV7-9 and TRBJ1-1 gives the full variable domain: DTGVSQNPRHKITKRGQNVTFRCDPISEHNRLYWYRQTLGQGPEFLTYFQNEAQLEKSRLLSDRFSAERPKGSFSTLEIQRTEQGDSAMYLCASSPPNGESEAFFGQGTRLTVV.

CDR3 DNA: TGTGCCAGCAGCACGCGACAGATTAAGTACACCTTC. This codes for CASSTRQIKYTF. The J gene is TRBJ1-2, the V gene TRBV5-6; D is perhaps TRBD1 (5 bases). The CDR3 runs to 12 residues. Germline V gene sequence: CDR1 SGHDT, CDR2 YYEEEE. Trimming pared 4 bases from V and 11 bases from J, leaving 15 bases between.

V is TRBV10-3 and J is TRBJ1-4, with D possibly being TRBD1 (6 bases). V lost 10 bases, J lost 7 bases, and 22 bases lay in between. CDR3 length equals 15 residues. Germline lookup yields CDR1 ENHRY and CDR2 SYGVKD. DNA for the CDR3: TGTGCCACGAGGGGGGACATGAGTAAAGGTGAAAAACTGTTTTTT. Translating gives CATRGDMSKGEKLFF.